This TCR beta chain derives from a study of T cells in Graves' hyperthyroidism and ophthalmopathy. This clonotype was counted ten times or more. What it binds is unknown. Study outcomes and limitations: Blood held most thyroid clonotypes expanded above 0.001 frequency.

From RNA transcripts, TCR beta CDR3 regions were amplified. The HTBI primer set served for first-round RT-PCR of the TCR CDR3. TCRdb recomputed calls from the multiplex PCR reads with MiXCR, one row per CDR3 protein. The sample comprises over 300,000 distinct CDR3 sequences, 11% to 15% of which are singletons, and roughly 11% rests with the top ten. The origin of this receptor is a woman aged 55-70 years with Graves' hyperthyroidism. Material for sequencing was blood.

CDR3 DNA: TGTGCCAGCTCACGGTGGGGGACTAGCGGGTCACACAATGAGCAGTTCTTC. This codes for CASSRWGTSGSHNEQFF. The V and J genes are TRBV18 and TRBJ2-1; 12 bases align to TRBD2. V dropped 4 bases and J dropped 5; count of bases not matched to a gene: 9. The germline CDR1 and CDR2 sequences are KGHSH and LQKENI. The CDR3 contains 17 residues.